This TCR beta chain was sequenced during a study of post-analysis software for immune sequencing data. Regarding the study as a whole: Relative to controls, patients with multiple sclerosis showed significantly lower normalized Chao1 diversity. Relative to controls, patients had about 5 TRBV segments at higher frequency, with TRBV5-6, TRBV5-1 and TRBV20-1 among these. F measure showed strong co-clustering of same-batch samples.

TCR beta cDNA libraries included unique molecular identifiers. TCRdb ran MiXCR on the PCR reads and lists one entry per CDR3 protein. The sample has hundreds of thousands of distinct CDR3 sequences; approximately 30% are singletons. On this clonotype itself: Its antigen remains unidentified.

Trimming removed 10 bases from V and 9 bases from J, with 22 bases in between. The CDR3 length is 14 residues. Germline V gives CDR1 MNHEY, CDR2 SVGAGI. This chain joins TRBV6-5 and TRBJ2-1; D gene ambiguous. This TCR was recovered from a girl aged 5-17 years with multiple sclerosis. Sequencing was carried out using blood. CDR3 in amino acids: CAIGSDLRYGEQFF. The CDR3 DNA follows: TGTGCCATTGGGTCGGACCTCAGGTATGGTGAGCAGTTCTTC.